This T cell receptor (beta chain) was identified during a study of CD8+ T cells in alopecia areata. Study in general: At a dose of 5 to 10 mg twice daily, oral tofacitinib was given to treated patients.

Sequencing used cDNA as its template, made by extracting RNA and reverse transcribing it. TCRdb's table, derived via immunoSEQ multiplex PCR, lists solely in-frame clones and lacks some. This sample has some 170,000 clones, with over 50% found just once. For this clone: Its antigen is unidentified.

Study findings and constraints: Lesional scalp exceeded normal scalp in clonality, especially in alopecia totalis/universalis. Unlike in mice, where it was clearer, TCR sharing across patients was less clear, possibly HLA-related. Scalp samples also yield sequences from resident alphabeta T cells of normal skin.

The sample here was CD4+ T cells sorted from blood, taken at week 0. This TCR came from a human donor with alopecia areata.

The CDR3 loop reads CASSGRGYGYTF. The CDR3 nucleotides are TGTGCCAGCAGTGGCCGGGGGTATGGCTACACCTTC. The chain is built from TRBV2 and TRBJ1-2; tentative D call: TRBD1 (5 bases). This CDR3 is built from 12 residues. Deletions cut 4 bases from V and 5 bases from J, with 8 bases between. Germline V gives CDR1 SNHLY, CDR2 FYNNEI.